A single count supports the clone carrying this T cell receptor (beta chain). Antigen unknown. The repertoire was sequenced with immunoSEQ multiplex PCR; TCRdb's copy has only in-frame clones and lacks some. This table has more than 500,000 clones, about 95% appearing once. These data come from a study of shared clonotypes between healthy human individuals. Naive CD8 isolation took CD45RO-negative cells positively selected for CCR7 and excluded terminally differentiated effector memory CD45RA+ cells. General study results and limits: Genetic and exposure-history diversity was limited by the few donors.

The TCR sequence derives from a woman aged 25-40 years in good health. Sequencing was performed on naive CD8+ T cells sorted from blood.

The CDR3 DNA reads as TGTGCCAGCAGTTTGGGCCGGACTAATGAAAAACTGTTTTTT. It yields the protein CASSLGRTNEKLFF. The V gene is TRBV27, the J gene TRBJ1-4; no definite D call. CDR1 and CDR2 (germline): MNHEY, SMNVEV (reference sequence). This CDR3 comprises 14 residues. The V end lost 3 bases, the J end lost 2 bases, and 7 bases lay between the germline ends.